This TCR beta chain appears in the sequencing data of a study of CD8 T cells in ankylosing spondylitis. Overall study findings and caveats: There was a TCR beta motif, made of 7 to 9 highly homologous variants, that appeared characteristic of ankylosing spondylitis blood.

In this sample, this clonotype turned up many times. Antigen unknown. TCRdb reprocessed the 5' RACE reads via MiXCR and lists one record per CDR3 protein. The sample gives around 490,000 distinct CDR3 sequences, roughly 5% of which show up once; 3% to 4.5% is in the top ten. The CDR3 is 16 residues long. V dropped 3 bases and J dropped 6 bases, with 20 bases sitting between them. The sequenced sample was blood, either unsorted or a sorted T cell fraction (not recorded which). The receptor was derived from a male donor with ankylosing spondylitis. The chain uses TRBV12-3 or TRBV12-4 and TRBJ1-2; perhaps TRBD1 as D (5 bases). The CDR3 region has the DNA TGTGCCAGCAGTTTCTCATCGGGGGTACTAAGCCATGGCTACACCTTC. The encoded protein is CASSFSSGVLSHGYTF.